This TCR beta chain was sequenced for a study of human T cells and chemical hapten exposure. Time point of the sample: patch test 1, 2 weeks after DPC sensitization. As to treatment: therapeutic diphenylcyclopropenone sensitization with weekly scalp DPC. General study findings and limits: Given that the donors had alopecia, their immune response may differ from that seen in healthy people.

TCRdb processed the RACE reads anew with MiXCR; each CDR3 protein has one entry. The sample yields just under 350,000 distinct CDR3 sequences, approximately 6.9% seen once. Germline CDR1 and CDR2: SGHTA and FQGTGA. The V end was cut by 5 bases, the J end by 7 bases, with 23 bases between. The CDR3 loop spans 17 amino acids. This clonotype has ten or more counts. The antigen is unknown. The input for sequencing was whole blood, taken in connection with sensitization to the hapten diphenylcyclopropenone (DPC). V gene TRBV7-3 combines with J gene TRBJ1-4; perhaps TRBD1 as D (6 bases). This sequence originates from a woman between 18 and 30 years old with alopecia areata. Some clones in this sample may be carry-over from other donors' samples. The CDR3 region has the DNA TGTGCCAGCAGCCCAATAAGGGGAGGGACACTGAGTGAAAAACTGTTTTTT. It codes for CASSPIRGGTLSEKLFF.